This is a list of T cell receptor beta chains from one sample in a study of PD-L1 blockade in urothelial cancer. Libraries were prepared by immunoSEQ multiplex PCR; TCRdb keeps only in-frame clonotypes and omits some of them. This table has about 52,000 clones, around 82% appearing once. Here the sequenced sample was PBMCs, taken around atezolizumab (anti-PD-L1) treatment. These receptors all stem from a middle-aged man with urothelial cancer. Both conserved end residues are part of each CDR3. A D gene is named only where the DNA matches it firmly. Not all rows give a size; the values are once, few, many and, for expanded clones, a class.

j_call v_call clone_size d_call cdr3_nt cdr3_aa
TRBJ1-2 TRBV7-3 once NA TGTGCCAGCAGCCCAACCCCCAGGGGATCTGAGGGTGGCTACACCTTC CASSPTPRGSEGGYTF
TRBJ2-3 TRBV10-2 once TRBD2 TGCGCCAGCGCCGGATTAGCGGGAGTAAACAATACGCAGTATTTT CASAGLAGVNNTQYF
TRBJ1-3 TRBV29-1 NA NA TGCAGCGTTGTGCCCCAGAACCGAAACTCTGGAAACACCATATATTTT CSVVPQNRNSGNTIYF
TRBJ1-3 TRBV19 once NA TGTGCCAGTAGGCAGTTCTCTGGAAACACCATATATTTT CASRQFSGNTIYF
TRBJ2-7 TRBV18 NA NA TGTGCCAGCTCACCGGGCGGACATGGTAGTACCTACGAGCAGTACTTC CASSPGGHGSTYEQYF
TRBJ2-4 TRBV20-1 NA NA TGCAGTGCTAGTAGTATCAACATTCAGTACTTC CSASSINIQYF
TRBJ2-2 TRBV5-6 NA TRBD2 TGTGCCAGCAGCTTGGTAGGGACTAGCAACGCGGAGCTGTTTTTT CASSLVGTSNAELFF
TRBJ2-3 TRBV7-2 NA NA TGTGCCAGCAGCTTAATCGGTACGCAGTATTTT CASSLIGTQYF
TRBJ1-1 TRBV18 NA NA TGTGCCAGCTCACCACCAACCGAATGGCCTCGAGCTTTCTTT CASSPPTEWPRAFF
TRBJ1-5 TRBV19 NA TRBD1 TGTGCCAGTAGTATAAAATCGTTGCTGGACAGGGGCAATCAGCCCCAGCATTTT CASSIKSLLDRGNQPQHF
TRBJ1-2 TRBV10-1 NA NA TGCGCCAGCAGCGATACGGGGGGGAGAGGCTACACCTTC CASSDTGGRGYTF